The next 8 T cell receptor beta chains were all read from a single sample in a study of shared clonotypes between healthy human individuals. TCRdb's copy holds only in-frame clones and misses some; the assay was immunoSEQ multiplex PCR. Here the sample spans around 1.1 million clones, around 78% being singletons. Sequencing input: memory CD4+ T cells from PBMCs. Indicated subset: CD45RA-negative fraction. All receptors derive from a man younger than 30 in good health. Some clones in this sample may be carry-over from other donors' samples.

The chain is built from TRBV6-5 and TRBJ1-2; D gene ambiguous. Germline assignment: CDR1 MNHEY and CDR2 SVGAGI. V shed 10 bases and J shed 3 bases, with 21 bases lying between them. This CDR3 region has 15 residues. The CDR3, as DNA: TGTGCCACTACCCGGACGGGCACCGAAGACTATGGCTACACCTTC. Amino acid sequence: CATTRTGTEDYGYTF.

The V gene is TRBV27, the J gene TRBJ2-1; 10 bases align to TRBD1. This CDR3 is 16 amino acids long. After removal of 2 bases from V and 9 bases from J, the junction contained 10 bases not matched to a gene. CDR1 and CDR2 (germline): MNHEY, SMNVEV (reference sequence). For the CDR3, the DNA is TGTGCCAGCAGTTTAAACCGGGACAGGGGACAGAGTGAGCAGTTCTTC. Translated: CASSLNRDRGQSEQFF.

The chain carries TRBV18 and TRBJ2-7, with 7 bases matching TRBD1. The CDR3 covers 14 residues. V lost 1 base and J lost 6; bases outside the gene matches: 6. CDR1 KGHSH and CDR2 LQKENI come from the germline V gene. The CDR3 region has the DNA TGTGCCAGCTCACCACTTGGGACAGACGTCGAGCAGTACTTC. Translation: CASSPLGTDVEQYF.

This chain links TRBV7-9 with TRBJ2-7; 10 bases are a match to TRBD1. The germline CDR1 and CDR2 sequences are SEHNR and FQNEAQ (reference sequence). The CDR3 has 15 amino acids. V was pared by 3 bases and J by 3 bases, with 5 bases of the junction left unmatched. The CDR3 region has the DNA TGTGCCAGCAGCTTGAGGACAGGGGGGTTCTACGAGCAGTACTTC. Encoded protein: CASSLRTGGFYEQYF.

V gene TRBV25-1 combines with J gene TRBJ2-1; TRBD2 matches 12 bases. J was trimmed by 2 bases and V by 4 bases; bases with no gene match: 6. CDR3 size: 17 residues. Per the germline V gene, CDR1 is MGHDK and CDR2 is SYGVNS. The CDR3 is CASSGLAGENAYNEQFF. CDR3 in DNA: TGTGCCAGCAGTGGACTAGCGGGAGAAAACGCCTACAATGAGCAGTTCTTC.

The chain links TRBV29-1 to TRBJ2-2; D remains unclear. V gave up 7 bases and J gave up 1 base, with 7 bases separating them. The CDR3 is 12 residues long. Germline CDR1 and CDR2: SQVTM and ANQGSEA. The DNA of the CDR3 is TGCAGCGGTAGGTGGAACACCGGGGAGCTGTTTTTT. The encoded protein is CSGRWNTGELFF.

Turning to this clone: A far larger clone is only one base removed, so a read error is likely. Other DNA sequences in the sample encode the same CDR3. J is TRBJ1-2 and V is TRBV5-4; 7 bases match TRBD1. Germline CDR1 and CDR2: SGHNT and YYREEE (reference sequence). J lost 2 bases, V lost 1 base, and 2 bases had no gene match. The CDR3 length is 14 residues. CDR3 sequence: CASSLNRGNYGYTF. The CDR3 region has the DNA TGTGCCAGCAGCTTGAACAGGGGCAACTATGGCTACACCTTC.

The chain links TRBV5-1 to TRBJ1-5; TRBD1 matches at 9 bases. Germline values: CDR1 SGHRS, CDR2 YFSETQ. V dropped 5 bases and J dropped 4; count of bases not matched to a gene: 7. The length of the CDR3 is 15 residues. The CDR3 nucleotides read TGCGCCAGCAGTTCCGACGGGACAGGGAATCAGCCCCAGCATTTT. It encodes CASSSDGTGNQPQHF.